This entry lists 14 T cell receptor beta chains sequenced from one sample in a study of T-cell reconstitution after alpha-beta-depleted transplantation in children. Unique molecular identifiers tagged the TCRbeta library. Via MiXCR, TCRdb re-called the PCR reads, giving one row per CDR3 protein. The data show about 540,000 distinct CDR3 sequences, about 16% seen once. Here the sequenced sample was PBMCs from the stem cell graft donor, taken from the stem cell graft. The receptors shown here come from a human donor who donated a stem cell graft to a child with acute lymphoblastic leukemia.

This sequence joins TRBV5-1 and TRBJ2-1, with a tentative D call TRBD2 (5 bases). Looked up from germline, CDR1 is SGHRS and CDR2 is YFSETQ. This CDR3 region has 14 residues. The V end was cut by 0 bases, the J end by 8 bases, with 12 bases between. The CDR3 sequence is CASSLGASQDEQFF. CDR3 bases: TGCGCCAGCAGCTTGGGAGCTAGCCAGGATGAGCAGTTCTTC.

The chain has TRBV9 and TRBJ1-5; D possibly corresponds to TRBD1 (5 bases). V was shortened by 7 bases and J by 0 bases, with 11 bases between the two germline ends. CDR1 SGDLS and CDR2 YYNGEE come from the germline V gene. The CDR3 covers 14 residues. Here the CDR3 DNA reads TGTGCCAGCGGCTGGGGCGGTAGCAATCAGCCCCAGCATTTT. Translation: CASGWGGSNQPQHF. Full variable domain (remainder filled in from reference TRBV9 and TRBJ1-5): DSGVTQTPKHLITATGQRVTLRCSPRSGDLSVYWYQQSLDQGLQFLIQYYNGEERAKGNILERFSAQQFPDLHSELNLSSLELGDSALYFCASGWGGSNQPQHFGDGTRLSIL.

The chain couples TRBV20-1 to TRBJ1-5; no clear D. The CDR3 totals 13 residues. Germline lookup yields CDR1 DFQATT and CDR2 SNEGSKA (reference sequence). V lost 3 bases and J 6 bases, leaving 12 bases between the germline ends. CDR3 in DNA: TGCAGTGCTAGTTCGAAGGTCGGTCAGCCCCAGCATTTT. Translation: CSASSKVGQPQHF.

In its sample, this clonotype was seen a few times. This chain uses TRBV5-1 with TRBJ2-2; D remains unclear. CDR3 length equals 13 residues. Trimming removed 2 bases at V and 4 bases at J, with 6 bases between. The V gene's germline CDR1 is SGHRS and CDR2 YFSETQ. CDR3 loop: CASSFQTTGELFF. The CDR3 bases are TGCGCCAGCAGCTTCCAAACCACCGGGGAGCTGTTTTTT.

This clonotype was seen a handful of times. The CDR3 reads CSARYGTSDEQYF. CDR3 sequence (DNA): TGCAGTGCAAGATATGGGACTAGCGACGAGCAGTACTTC. The chain combines TRBV20-1 with TRBJ2-7; 10 nucleotides match TRBD2. The V segment lost 6 bases and the J segment 5 bases; nucleotides outside the gene matches: 7. CDR3 length: 13 amino acids. Germline CDR1 DFQATT, CDR2 SNEGSKA (reference sequence).

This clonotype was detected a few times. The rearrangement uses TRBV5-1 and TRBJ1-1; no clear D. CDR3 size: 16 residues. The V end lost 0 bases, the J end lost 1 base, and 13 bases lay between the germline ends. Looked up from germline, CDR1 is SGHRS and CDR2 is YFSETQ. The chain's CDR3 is CASSLVAGDPNTEAFF. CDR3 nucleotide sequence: TGCGCCAGCAGCTTGGTGGCAGGAGATCCGAACACTGAAGCTTTCTTT.

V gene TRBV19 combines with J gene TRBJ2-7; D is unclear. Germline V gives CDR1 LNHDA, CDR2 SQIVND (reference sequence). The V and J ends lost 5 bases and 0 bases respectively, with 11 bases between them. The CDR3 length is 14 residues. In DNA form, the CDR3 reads TGTGCCAGTAGTGACCTAAAACTCTCCTACGAGCAGTACTTC. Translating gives CASSDLKLSYEQYF.

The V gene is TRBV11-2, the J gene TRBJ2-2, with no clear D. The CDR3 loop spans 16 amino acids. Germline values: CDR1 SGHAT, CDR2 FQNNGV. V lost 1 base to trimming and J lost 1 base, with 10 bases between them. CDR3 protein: CASSLVNGLNTGELFF. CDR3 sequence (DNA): TGTGCCAGCAGCTTAGTAAACGGGCTGAACACCGGGGAGCTGTTTTTT.

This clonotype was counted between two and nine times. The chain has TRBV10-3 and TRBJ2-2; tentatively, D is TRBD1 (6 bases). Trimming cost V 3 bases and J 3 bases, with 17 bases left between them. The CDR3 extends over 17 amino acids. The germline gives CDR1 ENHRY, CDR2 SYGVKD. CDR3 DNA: TGTGCCATCAGTGATCTAGTTCTGGGGGCGCACACCGGGGAGCTGTTTTTT. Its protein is CAISDLVLGAHTGELFF.

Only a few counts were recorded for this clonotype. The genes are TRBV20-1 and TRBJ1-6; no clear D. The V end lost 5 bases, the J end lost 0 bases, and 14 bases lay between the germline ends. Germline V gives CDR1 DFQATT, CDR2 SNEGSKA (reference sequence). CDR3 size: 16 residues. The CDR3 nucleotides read TGCAGTGCTCAGGACCCTATAGTCTCCTATAATTCACCCCTCCACTTT. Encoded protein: CSAQDPIVSYNSPLHF.

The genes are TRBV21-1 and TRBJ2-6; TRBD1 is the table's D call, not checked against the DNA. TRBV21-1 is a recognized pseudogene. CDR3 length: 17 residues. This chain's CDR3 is CASSIGQGYSGANVLTF. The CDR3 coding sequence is TGTGCCAGCAGCATAGGACAGGGCTATTCTGGGGCCAACGTCCTGACTTTC.

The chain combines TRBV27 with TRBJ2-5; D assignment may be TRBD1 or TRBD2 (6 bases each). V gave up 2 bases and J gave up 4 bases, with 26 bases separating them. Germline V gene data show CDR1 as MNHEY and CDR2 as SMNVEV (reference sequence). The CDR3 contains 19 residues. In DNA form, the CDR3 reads TGTGCCAGCAGTTTAAAGGGGAGGATCGACAGGCTCTACGGAGAGACCCAGTACTTC. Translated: CASSLKGRIDRLYGETQYF.

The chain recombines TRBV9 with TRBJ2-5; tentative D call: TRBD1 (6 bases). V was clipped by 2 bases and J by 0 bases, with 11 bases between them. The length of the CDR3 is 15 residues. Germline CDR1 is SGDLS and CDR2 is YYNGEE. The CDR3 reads CASSVVDRNQETQYF. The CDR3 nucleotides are TGTGCCAGCAGCGTTGTAGACAGGAACCAAGAGACCCAGTACTTC.

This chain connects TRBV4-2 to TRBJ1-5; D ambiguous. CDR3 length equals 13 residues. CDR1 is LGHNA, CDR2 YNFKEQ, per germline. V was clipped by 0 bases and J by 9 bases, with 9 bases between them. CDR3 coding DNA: TGTGCCAGCAGCCAAGATCGAGGGTGGCCCCAGCATTTT. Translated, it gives CASSQDRGWPQHF.